Sequencing of this T cell receptor (beta chain) was carried out in a study of blood T cell repertoires in COVID-19 (dated by TCRdb to the early 2020s). For the wider study: Collaborator samples came from the United States, Italy and Spain and covered acute and convalescent phases of COVID-19. The prospective study material was composed of cDNA or gDNA derived from T cells, B-cell-depleted T cells, or PBMCs. Deeply sampled blood TCRbeta repertoires from subjects exposed to, actively infected with, or recovered from COVID-19 were included in the dataset. The repertoires were released in a freely available public database intended as a resource for research on the immune response to SARS-CoV-2. The samples were drawn from the first 160 participants of the ongoing ImmuneRACE study and from 950 to 1,500 subjects provided by 6 global collaborators. Nearly every sample came with metadata listing a de-identified subject ID, COVID-19 status, age in years and sex. Where HLA class I and class II types were available, the types were taken from metadata supplied by the sample provider, not from assay-based typing.

A note on this clone: There is no known antigen for this receptor. Base qualities were left out, and no much larger clone turns up one base away.

TCRbeta CDR3 regions were amplified from genomic DNA using the immunoSEQ Assay, a bias-controlled multiplex PCR. In the paper's pipeline: Within the assay, amplification of reference gene primers was used to estimate how many nucleated cells each sample contained. To quantify the absolute abundance of each unique TCRbeta CDR3 rearrangement, sequence reads were collapsed and filtered. Productive Simpson clonality was computed per sample as the square root of Simpson's diversity index over productive rearrangements. In TCRdb, the immuneACCESS table is reduced to in-frame sequences with V and J assigned. These tables do not hold every clone; where another copy was compared, an unresolved V gene accounts for under half, and the others remain unexplained. The D gene and trimming were derived from the DNA, and the V and J assignments and clone size from that table. The sample includes roughly 320,000 clones, with 90% to 95% observed a single time. Of the sample, roughly 3.9% falls within the top ten clones.

The CDR3 contains 14 residues, cysteine and phenylalanine counted. Only CDR3 DNA remains: 42 bases, in frame from the first base. The germline V gene (reference sequence) provides CDR1 SGHAT and CDR2 FQDESV. Germline trimming: 3 bases from V, 6 bases from J; junction bases outside gene matches: 5. Overall results and qualifications from the work: Clinical and demographic metadata were provided uncurated, with the amount varying by source and participant.

Participants in the prospective study were aged about 18 to 95 years, lived in 20 to 30 United States geographic areas, and enrolled through a virtual design. In the prospective study, cohorts were assigned on the basis of participant-reported clinical history obtained from a screening survey and a study questionnaire. Exposed participants had been in contact with someone with a PCR-confirmed or clinician-diagnosed COVID-19 case within 2 weeks of study entry. In the prospective study, mobile phlebotomists collected whole blood, serum and a nasopharyngeal or oropharyngeal swab from each participant. Participants in the prospective study had the option to provide additional blood draws and questionnaires over a 2-month period. Before DNA extraction, prospective study blood samples were shipped either frozen or at room temperature.

The receptor's source is a woman aged 25 to 45 who had been exposed to COVID-19. Sequencing input: PBMCs or T cells enriched from blood (not recorded which). The sequence is built from TRBV11-1 and TRBJ1-1, and TRBD1 aligns with 9 junction nucleotides. The CDR3 region reads CASSFTGGRPEAFF. The DNA sequence reads TGTGCCAGCAGCTTCACAGGGGGCAGGCCTGAAGCTTTCTTT. With the portions outside the CDR3 filled from the reference TRBV11-1 and TRBJ1-1 genes, the complete variable region becomes EAEVAQSPRYKITEKSQAVAFWCDPISGHATLYWYRQILGQGPELLVQFQDESVVDDSQLPKDRFSAERLKGVDSTLKIQPAELGDSAMYLCASSFTGGRPEAFFGQGTRLTVV.